Below, 21 T cell receptor beta chains from the same sample are listed, as sequenced in a study of blood T cell repertoires in COVID-19. Data came from immunoSEQ multiplex PCR; TCRdb stores just in-frame clones and leaves some out. The data show 250,000 to 300,000 clones, approximately 91% seen once. Sequencing was carried out using PBMCs or T cells enriched from blood (not recorded which). These receptors came from a woman in her 40s with acute COVID-19.

The rearrangement joins TRBV11-2 to TRBJ1-6, with unresolved D. The germline CDR1 and CDR2 sequences are SGHAT and FQNNGV. CDR3 length equals 15 residues. V was cut by 0 bases and J by 8 bases, with 11 bases left in between. The CDR3 spells CASSLDEPGDSPLHF. For the CDR3, the DNA is TGTGCCAGCAGCTTAGACGAACCCGGGGATTCACCCCTCCACTTT. Together with reference TRBV11-2 and TRBJ1-6, the CDR3 gives the full variable domain: EAGVAQSPRYKIIEKRQSVAFWCNPISGHATLYWYQQILGQGPKLLIQFQNNGVVDDSQLPKDRFSAERLKGVDSTLKIQPAKLEDSAVYLCASSLDEPGDSPLHFGNGTRLTVT.

The rearrangement links TRBV7-3 to TRBJ2-1; perhaps TRBD2 as D (5 bases). In germline, CDR1 is SGHTA, CDR2 FQGTGA. The CDR3 extends over 15 amino acids. V was trimmed by 0 bases and J by 9 bases, leaving 15 bases between them. DNA of the CDR3: TGTGCCAGCAGCTTAACGGTAGGCCCTCGGGGTGAGCAGTTCTTC. Amino acids: CASSLTVGPRGEQFF.

A single count supports this clone. This rearrangement joins TRBV6-5 to TRBJ2-7; perhaps TRBD1 as D (6 bases). Germline lookup yields CDR1 MNHEY and CDR2 SVGAGI. The CDR3 loop spans 13 amino acids. V lost 7 bases and J 4 bases, leaving 14 bases between the germline ends. CDR3 sequence: CASTSDSTYEQYF. The CDR3 DNA reads as TGTGCCAGCACCTCGGACAGTACTTACGAGCAGTACTTC.

The chain recombines TRBV10-1 with TRBJ2-3; 12 nucleotides align to TRBD2. The ends lost 8 bases at V and 0 bases at J; junction bases unmatched: 15. This CDR3 comprises 19 residues. Germline CDR1 reads WNHNN; CDR2 reads SYGVQD (reference sequence). In DNA, the CDR3 is TGCGCCAGCCGTCCCGGGTCGACTAGCGGGAGAGGGAGCACAGATACGCAGTATTTT. Amino acid sequence: CASRPGSTSGRGSTDTQYF.

The rearrangement links TRBV29-1 to TRBJ1-2, with D hard to call. The CDR3 is 12 residues long. Trimming shortened V by 3 bases and J by 3 bases, and 8 bases separated the two germline ends. Per the germline V gene, CDR1 is SQVTM and CDR2 is ANQGSEA. The DNA for the CDR3 is TGCAGCGTTGAGGGTGGGCACTATGGCTACACCTTC. Its translation is CSVEGGHYGYTF.

The rearrangement joins TRBV30 to TRBJ1-6; D is uncertain. Trimming took 3 bases from V and 4 from J, leaving 13 bases between them. The CDR3 runs to 15 residues. CDR1 is GTSNPN and CDR2 is SVGIG in the germline V gene (reference sequence). The CDR3 DNA follows: TGTGCCTGGAGGATCTCCGGGGTTTATAATTCACCCCTCCACTTT. Translating gives CAWRISGVYNSPLHF.

The chain is built from TRBV7-2 and TRBJ2-1, with 13 bases fitting TRBD2. Germline lookup yields CDR1 SGHTA and CDR2 FQGNSA. The CDR3 consists of 17 residues. V shed 5 bases, J shed 8 bases, and the junction held 12 bases outside the gene matches. In DNA form, the CDR3 reads TGTGCCAGCAGCCCAAGCTCACTAGCGGGGGGGCCTCATGAGCAGTTCTTC. Translated, it gives CASSPSSLAGGPHEQFF.

V gene TRBV7-7 combines with J gene TRBJ1-4, with 12 bases fitting TRBD1. V lost 5 bases, J lost 2 bases, and 12 bases stayed unmatched. This CDR3 region has 19 residues. Germline V CDR1 and CDR2: SSHAT, FNYEAQ (reference sequence). CDR3 coding DNA: TGTGCCAGCAGCACCCCCTGCGGGACAGGGGGCCTCACTAATGAAAAACTGTTTTTT. Its translation is CASSTPCGTGGLTNEKLFF.

The chain links TRBV27 to TRBJ1-6; D is perhaps TRBD1 (5 bases). V was clipped by 2 bases and J by 4 bases, with 9 bases between them. CDR1 is MNHEY, CDR2 SMNVEV, per germline (reference sequence). This CDR3 contains 15 residues. In DNA form, the CDR3 reads TGTGCCAGCAGTTTAGACAGATTTTATAATTCACCCCTCCACTTT. The encoded protein is CASSLDRFYNSPLHF.

The sample holds one count of this clone. V is TRBV7-9 and J is TRBJ1-1, with unresolved D. The length of the CDR3 is 12 residues. V dropped 5 bases and J dropped 1 base, with 5 bases sitting between them. The germline gives CDR1 SEHNR, CDR2 FQNEAQ (reference sequence). The CDR3 reads CASSHGNTEAFF. CDR3 nucleotides: TGTGCCAGCAGCCACGGGAACACTGAAGCTTTCTTT. Using reference TRBV7-9 and TRBJ1-1 for the parts outside the CDR3, the full variable domain is DTGVSQNPRHKITKRGQNVTFRCDPISEHNRLYWYRQTLGQGPEFLTYFQNEAQLEKSRLLSDRFSAERPKGSFSTLEIQRTEQGDSAMYLCASSHGNTEAFFGQGTRLTVV.

Comments on this clone: This same CDR3 is encoded by further DNA sequences in the sample. The chain carries TRBV6-2 or TRBV6-3 and TRBJ2-5; TRBD2 matches at 14 bases. The ends lost 4 bases at V and 2 bases at J; junction bases unmatched: 3. This CDR3 has 16 amino acids. In germline, CDR1 is MNHEY, CDR2 SVGEGT. The CDR3 bases are TGTGCCAGCAGTTCAGGACTAGCGGGAGGACAAGAGACCCAGTACTTC. Protein product: CASSSGLAGGQETQYF.

The chain is built from TRBV3-1 (or the pseudogene TRBV3-2) and TRBJ1-1; D is possibly TRBD1 (5 bases). V was pared by 4 bases and J by 0 bases, with 12 bases between. The V gene's germline CDR1 is LGHDT and CDR2 YNNKEL (reference sequence). This CDR3 is 15 amino acids long. In nucleotides, the CDR3 is TGTGCCAGCAGCCCCGGGGGAGGACTGAACACTGAAGCTTTCTTT. Translating it yields CASSPGGGLNTEAFF.

V and J are TRBV19 and TRBJ2-3; D might be TRBD2 (5 bases). The CDR3 extends over 14 amino acids. Germline V lookup: CDR1 LNHDA, CDR2 SQIVND (reference sequence). Trimming removed 7 bases at V and 0 bases at J, with 11 bases between. The CDR3 spells CASKAEWSTDTQYF. CDR3 nucleotide sequence: TGTGCCAGTAAAGCGGAGTGGAGCACAGATACGCAGTATTTT.

The V call is TRBV7-6, the J call TRBJ2-2; D might be TRBD2 (5 bases). V dropped 5 bases and J dropped 0 bases, with 10 bases sitting between them. Germline V gene data show CDR1 as SGHVS and CDR2 as FNYEAQ. This CDR3 comprises 15 residues. CDR3 DNA: TGTGCCAGCAGCCTACGGGATACGAACACCGGGGAGCTGTTTTTT. This sequence encodes CASSLRDTNTGELFF.

This clone came up many times. The chain couples TRBV7-9 to TRBJ1-5, with D possibly TRBD1 on 5 matching bases. Germline V lookup: CDR1 SEHNR, CDR2 FQNEAQ (reference sequence). The ends were cut back, 3 bases at V and 7 bases at J, with 13 bases in the middle. The CDR3 runs 14 residues. The CDR3 loop is CASSFGGDRQPQHF. As DNA, the CDR3 is TGTGCCAGCAGCTTTGGGGGGGATCGGCAGCCCCAGCATTTT.

The chain has TRBV5-1 and TRBJ1-5, with 9 bases fitting TRBD1. With V trimmed by 3 bases and J by 9 bases, 7 bases remained unmatched. This CDR3 has 14 amino acids. CDR1 and CDR2 from the germline V gene are SGHRS and YFSETQ. CDR3 nucleotides: TGCGCCAGCAGCTCCACAGGGGGCGAGGGGCCCCAGCATTTT. The encoded protein is CASSSTGGEGPQHF. Variable domain in full (rest from reference TRBV5-1 and TRBJ1-5): KAGVTQTPRYLIKTRGQQVTLSCSPISGHRSVSWYQQTPGQGLQFLFEYFSETQRNKGNFPGRFSGRQFSNSRSEMNVSTLELGDSALYLCASSSTGGEGPQHFGDGTRLSIL.

This chain links TRBV5-1 with TRBJ2-2, with D possibly TRBD2 on 6 matching bases. CDR1 and CDR2 (germline): SGHRS, YFSETQ. This CDR3 contains 14 residues. V gave up 0 bases and J gave up 5 bases, with 8 bases separating them. The CDR3 reads CASSLAGGTGELFF. CDR3 DNA: TGCGCCAGCAGCTTGGCCGGGGGAACCGGGGAGCTGTTTTTT. Combining the CDR3 with reference TRBV5-1 and TRBJ2-2 gives the whole variable domain KAGVTQTPRYLIKTRGQQVTLSCSPISGHRSVSWYQQTPGQGLQFLFEYFSETQRNKGNFPGRFSGRQFSNSRSEMNVSTLELGDSALYLCASSLAGGTGELFFGEGSRLTVL.

The J gene is TRBJ1-2, the V gene TRBV30; maybe TRBD1 (5 bases). Germline lookup yields CDR1 GTSNPN and CDR2 SVGIG (reference sequence). The CDR3 has 14 residues. The V end lost 4 bases, the J end lost 7 bases, and 19 bases lay between the germline ends. The CDR3 DNA is TGTGCCTGGAAAAGGGGTGCCGCCCGGACTGGCTACACCTTC. Residues: CAWKRGAARTGYTF.

Sample share makes this clone medium-sized. The CDR3 DNA follows: TGTGCCTGGACAGATTCTGGAAACACCATATATTTT. This gives the protein CAWTDSGNTIYF. The V call is TRBV30, the J call TRBJ1-3; D remains ambiguous. The V gene lost 4 bases and the J gene lost 1 base, with 5 bases spanning the gap. This CDR3 has 12 amino acids. Germline CDR1 and CDR2: GTSNPN and SVGIG (reference sequence). Full variable domain (remainder filled in from reference TRBV30 and TRBJ1-3): SQTIHQWPATLVQPVGSPLSLECTVEGTSNPNLYWYRQAAGRGLQLLFYSVGIGQISSEVPQNLSASRPQDRQFILSSKKLLLSDSGFYLCAWTDSGNTIYFGEGSWLTVV.

V is TRBV2 and J is TRBJ1-5; tentatively, D is TRBD1 (5 bases). This CDR3 has 14 amino acids. CDR1 SNHLY and CDR2 FYNNEI come from the germline V gene. V lost 3 bases and J 7 bases, leaving 13 bases between the germline ends. The chain's CDR3 is CASSESGGAQPQHF. As DNA, the CDR3 is TGTGCCAGCAGTGAGTCAGGTGGGGCACAGCCCCAGCATTTT. Combining the CDR3 with reference TRBV2 and TRBJ1-5 gives the whole variable domain EPEVTQTPSHQVTQMGQEVILRCVPISNHLYFYWYRQILGQKVEFLVSFYNNEISEKSEIFDDQFSVERPDGSNFTLKIRSTKLEDSAMYFCASSESGGAQPQHFGDGTRLSIL.

This chain connects TRBV6-2 or TRBV6-3 to TRBJ1-3, with a weak D call TRBD1 (5 bases). In germline, CDR1 is MNHEY, CDR2 SVGEGT. The CDR3 spans 15 residues. Trimming left V 5 bases short and J 0 bases short, with 11 bases between. CDR3 DNA: TGTGCCAGCAGTCAAGACAGCACCTCTGGAAACACCATATATTTT. This codes for CASSQDSTSGNTIYF.